This entry describes one T cell receptor beta chain. What it recognizes is unknown. This CDR3 spans 12 amino acids. The junction had 8 bases not matched to a gene; V was cut back by 11 bases and J by 5 bases. This specimen belongs to a study of vaccination effects on CD4 cells after COVID-19. Notes on the study in general: Cross-reactivity toward common cold coronaviruses was confined to only 1 of 255 vaccine-induced clones in healthy vaccinees.

Expansion with viral peptide pools was applied to antigen-specific CD4+ T cells by the ViraFEST assay prior to sequencing. Researchers isolated CD4+ T cells once 9 to 11 days of culture had elapsed. Of the BNT162b2 and mRNA-1273 vaccines, participants received two doses of one or the other. Vaccinated participants had no history of SARS-CoV-2 infection and tested negative for nucleocapsid antibodies. Wells of around 2 million PBMC each were grown with 10 IU/ml IL-2 and roughly 9.9 ug/ml peptides. On day 3 and again on day 7, half the medium was replaced with IL-2 medium. The table came from immunoSEQ multiplex PCR; TCRdb's copy has only in-frame clones and leaves some out. Here the sample spans under 80,000 clones, 55% to 85% being singletons.

This chain connects TRBV6-7 to TRBJ2-7; 8 positions agree with TRBD1. TRBV6-7 is noted as an ORF with a role that remains uncertain. This TCR was recovered from a human donor who received a COVID-19 vaccine. Sample: CD4+ T cells from PBMCs cultured with HCoV-229E spike peptides, taken after COVID-19 vaccination. The CDR3: CAARSDRDEQYV. The CDR3 DNA reads TGTGCCGCCAGGTCGGACAGGGACGAGCAGTACGTC.